These 26 T cell receptor beta chains originate from one sample sequenced in a study of blood T cell repertoires in COVID-19. Only in-frame clones appear in the TCRdb table, and some are missing; sequencing was by immunoSEQ multiplex PCR. The repertoire includes about 43,000 clones, roughly 90% of them detected once, and 8% to 9% sits in the top ten. What was sequenced was peripheral blood. Source of these receptors: a man between 60 and 70 years old with active COVID-19.

The genes are TRBV11-2 and TRBJ2-1; 9 nucleotides match TRBD2. Germline CDR1 reads SGHAT; CDR2 reads FQNNGV. Trimming took 4 bases from V and 4 from J; bases not matched to a gene: 11. CDR3 length equals 17 residues. In DNA form, the CDR3 reads TGTGCCAGCAGCTACGGGACTAGCAGGATCGGGTACAATGAGCAGTTCTTC. Encoded protein: CASSYGTSRIGYNEQFF.

The chain recombines TRBV3-1 (or the pseudogene TRBV3-2) with TRBJ2-1, with 8 bases lining up with TRBD1. The junction had 12 bases not matched to a gene; V was cut back by 6 bases and J by 8 bases. CDR3 length: 15 amino acids. The V gene's germline CDR1 is LGHDT and CDR2 YNNKEL (reference sequence). In nucleotides, the CDR3 is TGTGCCAGCAGTGTCAACACTCAGGGGGCCGATGAGCAGTTCTTC. It codes for CASSVNTQGADEQFF.

The chain carries TRBV19 and TRBJ2-1; 7 bases align to TRBD2. The CDR3 covers 18 residues. CDR1 is LNHDA, CDR2 SQIVND, per germline (reference sequence). After removal of 0 bases from V and 7 bases from J, the junction contained 15 bases not matched to a gene. CDR3 DNA sequence: TGTGCCAGTAGTATAGATTCTCGCCTAGCGGACTTTCGGAATGAGCAGTTCTTC. This gives the protein CASSIDSRLADFRNEQFF.

The chain uses TRBV11-2 and TRBJ1-2; 9 bases map to TRBD1. CDR1 SGHAT and CDR2 FQNNGV come from the germline V gene. The V segment lost 6 bases and the J segment 0 bases; nucleotides outside the gene matches: 5. The CDR3 has 15 amino acids. As DNA, the CDR3 is TGTGCCAGCAGACCGAGGGACAGGGCTAACTATGGCTACACCTTC. Encoded protein: CASRPRDRANYGYTF.

V usage is TRBV18 and J usage is TRBJ2-7, with 9 bases matching TRBD1. Germline V CDR1 and CDR2: KGHSH, LQKENI. J was trimmed by 6 bases and V by 3 bases; bases with no gene match: 6. This CDR3 is built from 14 residues. The chain's CDR3 is CASSPSTGGGEQYF. The CDR3 nucleotides read TGTGCCAGCTCACCTTCCACAGGGGGCGGCGAGCAGTACTTC.

This clone was detected only a few times. The CDR3 spells CASGWDRANPSPYSNQPQHF. In DNA form, the CDR3 reads TGTGCTAGTGGCTGGGACAGGGCAAATCCCTCTCCTTATAGCAATCAGCCCCAGCATTTT. This chain links TRBV12-5 with TRBJ1-5, with 9 bases that match TRBD1. CDR1 LGHNT and CDR2 FRNRAP come from the germline V gene. The J segment lost 0 bases and the V segment lost 6 bases, leaving 18 bases of the junction unmatched. The CDR3 runs 20 residues.

V is TRBV16 and J is TRBJ2-7, with D possibly TRBD1 on 5 matching bases. Germline-derived CDR1 and CDR2 are KGHSY and FQNENV. The V and J ends lost 0 bases and 6 bases respectively, with 12 bases between them. The CDR3 has 14 residues. The CDR3 DNA follows: TGTGCCAGCAGCCAATCCCGCAGGGTGGGCGAGCAGTACTTC. It specifies CASSQSRRVGEQYF.

The genes are TRBV6-2 or TRBV6-3 and TRBJ1-1, with a tentative D call TRBD1 (6 bases). Germline CDR1 is MNHEY and CDR2 is SVGEGT. The CDR3 is 15 amino acids. V lost 3 bases to trimming and J lost 4 bases, with 15 bases between them. The CDR3 DNA follows: TGTGCCAGCAGTTATCACCAGGGGCTGAGCACTGAAGCTTTCTTT. This gives the protein CASSYHQGLSTEAFF.

In its sample, this clone was seen once. The DNA for the CDR3 is TGTGCCAGCAGCTTCCTAGCGGACGGGGAGCTGTTTTTT. Its protein product is CASSFLADGELFF. The rearrangement joins TRBV5-8 to TRBJ2-2; 7 bases agree with TRBD2. The CDR3 sequence is 13 residues long. V gave up 2 bases and J gave up 7 bases; unmatched junction bases: 2. Germline V gives CDR1 SGHTS, CDR2 YDEGEE.

The chain carries TRBV18 and TRBJ1-3, with 7 nucleotides matching TRBD1. Germline lookup yields CDR1 KGHSH and CDR2 LQKENI. V shed 4 bases, J shed 0 bases, and the junction held 9 bases outside the gene matches. This CDR3 is 17 amino acids long. The CDR3 region has the DNA TGTGCCAGCTCACTAGGCACAGGGGCTAACTCTGGAAACACCATATATTTT. This translates into CASSLGTGANSGNTIYF.

This sequence joins TRBV5-1 and TRBJ2-7, with TRBD2 matching 8 bases. The V gene's germline CDR1 is SGHRS and CDR2 YFSETQ. There are 15 residues in the CDR3. The junction had 9 bases not matched to a gene; V was cut back by 3 bases and J by 4 bases. The CDR3 region has the DNA TGCGCCAGCAGCTCGGCAACTAGCGGCTGGTACGAGCAGTACTTC. This codes for CASSSATSGWYEQYF.

The V gene is TRBV18, the J gene TRBJ1-1; 8 nucleotides agree with TRBD1. CDR3 size: 14 residues. V shed 2 bases and J 9 bases; nucleotides not matched to a gene: 8. Germline V CDR1 and CDR2: KGHSH, LQKENI. The CDR3 loop reads CASSPASGQGQAFF. The CDR3 DNA reads as TGTGCCAGCTCACCAGCCTCCGGACAGGGCCAAGCTTTCTTT.

CDR3 bases: TGTGCCAGCAGTTTTTCCGGACTGGTGGCGGAAAAACTGTTTTTT. Protein: CASSFSGLVAEKLFF. J is TRBJ1-4 and V is TRBV6-5, with D unclear. Per germline, CDR1 MNHEY and CDR2 SVGAGI. CDR3 length: 15 amino acids. V gave up 4 bases and J gave up 8 bases, with 17 bases separating them.

This chain uses TRBV7-8 with TRBJ1-6, with D perhaps TRBD1 (5 bases). The CDR3 has 15 residues. Germline CDR1 and CDR2: SGHVS and FQNEAQ. Trimming pared 5 bases from V and 8 bases from J, leaving 16 bases between. DNA for the CDR3: TGTGCCAGCAGCACAGGACGGTGGATTGATTCACCCCTCCACTTT. It is translated as CASSTGRWIDSPLHF.

The rearrangement links TRBV7-2 to TRBJ1-2; no clear D. The CDR3 totals 13 residues. From germline, CDR1 is SGHTA and CDR2 FQGNSA. The ends were cut back, 1 base at V and 5 bases at J, with 8 bases in the middle. The CDR3 DNA follows: TGTGCCAGCAGCTTAGTGGGAGGGTATGGCTACACCTTC. It codes for CASSLVGGYGYTF.

The rearrangement links TRBV4-3 to TRBJ2-7; TRBD1 agrees at 8 bases. J was trimmed by 4 bases and V by 0 bases; bases with no gene match: 8. Germline CDR1 LGHNA, CDR2 YSLEER. This CDR3 has 16 residues. CDR3: CASSQDTGQGSYEQYF. The CDR3, as DNA: TGCGCCAGCAGCCAAGATACAGGACAGGGTTCGTACGAGCAGTACTTC.

The chain has TRBV19 and TRBJ2-5, with 7 bases aligning to TRBD2. The CDR3 totals 15 residues. V was clipped by 5 bases and J by 3 bases; unmatched bases: 9. The germline CDR1 and CDR2 sequences are LNHDA and SQIVND (reference sequence). CDR3 amino acids: CASSGGTSAKETQYF. For the CDR3, the DNA is TGTGCCAGTAGTGGAGGAACTAGCGCCAAAGAGACCCAGTACTTC. The complete variable domain, with remaining parts taken from reference TRBV19 and TRBJ2-5, reads DGGITQSPKYLFRKEGQNVTLSCEQNLNHDAMYWYRQDPGQGLRLIYYSQIVNDFQKGDIAEGYSVSREKKESFPLTVTSAQKNPTAFYLCASSGGTSAKETQYFGPGTRLLVL.

V is TRBV10-3 and J is TRBJ1-2; 7 bases agree with TRBD1. Germline CDR1 ENHRY, CDR2 SYGVKD. The CDR3 runs 14 residues. With 4 bases clipped from V and 7 bases from J, the junction kept 9 bases outside the gene matches. CDR3 residues: CAISVDREERGYTF. As DNA, the CDR3 is TGTGCCATCAGTGTCGACAGGGAGGAGCGTGGCTACACCTTC.

The chain couples TRBV10-3 to TRBJ2-7; possibly TRBD1 for D (6 bases). From germline, CDR1 is ENHRY and CDR2 SYGVKD. The V gene lost 8 bases and the J gene lost 6 bases, with 17 bases spanning the gap. CDR3 length: 13 amino acids. The CDR3 region is CAISWTADSEQYF. In DNA, the CDR3 is TGTGCCATCTCCTGGACAGCCGACAGCGAGCAGTACTTC.

The CDR3 nucleotides read TGTGCCAGCTCACCCCAGCAGGGTTTAAACGAGCAGTACTTC. Translation gives CASSPQQGLNEQYF. V and J are TRBV18 and TRBJ2-7; a possible D gene is TRBD1 (5 bases). The V end lost 3 bases, the J end lost 5 bases, and 14 bases lay between the germline ends. The CDR3 length is 14 residues. Germline V gene sequence: CDR1 KGHSH, CDR2 LQKENI.

The J gene is TRBJ2-1, the V gene TRBV3-1 (or the pseudogene TRBV3-2), with TRBD2 as a possible D gene (5 bases). The V and J ends lost 4 bases and 2 bases respectively, with 15 bases between them. The CDR3 has 16 residues. CDR1 and CDR2 from the germline V gene are LGHDT and YNNKEL (reference sequence). The CDR3 sequence is CASSLIPGFPYNEQFF. The CDR3 nucleotides are TGTGCCAGCAGCCTCATCCCGGGGTTTCCCTACAATGAGCAGTTCTTC.

This chain links TRBV7-2 with TRBJ1-1; 12 bases line up with TRBD1. Germline trimming cut 3 bases from V and 5 bases from J; bases unmatched to any gene: 4. The germline gives CDR1 SGHTA, CDR2 FQGNSA. The CDR3 covers 15 residues. This CDR3 reads CASSFGTGGVTEAFF. The DNA for the CDR3 is TGTGCCAGCAGCTTCGGGACAGGGGGCGTTACTGAAGCTTTCTTT.

V gene TRBV11-2 combines with J gene TRBJ2-5; D may be TRBD1 (5 bases). Between the trimmed V and J ends, which lost 1 base and 2 bases, there was a span of 5 bases. CDR1 SGHAT and CDR2 FQNNGV come from the germline V gene. The CDR3 is 13 amino acids. CDR3 bases: TGTGCCAGCAGCTTAGGACAGCAAGAGACCCAGTACTTC. This sequence encodes CASSLGQQETQYF.

This clone was seen a few times. The chain combines TRBV24-1 with TRBJ2-7, with TRBD2 matching over 8 bases. V dropped 5 bases and J dropped 3; count of bases not matched to a gene: 11. CDR3 length: 16 residues. Germline CDR1 KGHDR, CDR2 SFDVKD. The CDR3 DNA reads TGTGCCACCAGTGCCCCCACTAGCGGAGGTTACTACGAGCAGTACTTC. Translated: CATSAPTSGGYYEQYF.

The chain couples TRBV9 to TRBJ1-2; D call uncertain. Trimming stripped 0 bases from V and 9 bases from J, with 12 bases between. This CDR3 has 13 residues. Germline loops: CDR1 SGDLS, CDR2 YYNGEE. As DNA, the CDR3 is TGTGCCAGCAGCGTAGATCCCCTTACAAGCTACACCTTC. It specifies CASSVDPLTSYTF. The full variable domain, rest sourced from reference TRBV9 and TRBJ1-2, is DSGVTQTPKHLITATGQRVTLRCSPRSGDLSVYWYQQSLDQGLQFLIQYYNGEERAKGNILERFSAQQFPDLHSELNLSSLELGDSALYFCASSVDPLTSYTFGSGTRLTVV.

The chain couples TRBV19 to TRBJ2-5; 8 bases are shared with TRBD1. V shed 1 base and J 7 bases; nucleotides not matched to a gene: 11. Germline-derived CDR1 and CDR2 are LNHDA and SQIVND (reference sequence). This CDR3 is built from 16 residues. CDR3 in amino acids: CASSIAGTGGSGTQYF. In DNA form, the CDR3 reads TGTGCCAGTAGTATAGCAGGGACAGGCGGCTCGGGGACCCAGTACTTC. Together with reference TRBV19 and TRBJ2-5, the CDR3 gives the full variable domain: DGGITQSPKYLFRKEGQNVTLSCEQNLNHDAMYWYRQDPGQGLRLIYYSQIVNDFQKGDIAEGYSVSREKKESFPLTVTSAQKNPTAFYLCASSIAGTGGSGTQYFGPGTRLLVL.